This is a list of T cell receptor beta chains from one sample in a study of CD8 T cells in ankylosing spondylitis. One entry per CDR3 protein, called by TCRdb with MiXCR from the 5' RACE reads. Here the sample spans 200,000 to 300,000 distinct CDR3 sequences, about 9.1% being singletons. Input material: blood, either unsorted or a sorted T cell fraction (not recorded which). These receptors were taken from a male donor with ankylosing spondylitis or in good health (not recorded which). Both conserved end residues are part of each CDR3. D genes are given only for firm matches. Clone size, where shown, is once, few, many, or a class for clones that have expanded.

abundance	v_gene	d_gene	j_gene	CDR3aa	CDR3nt
few	TRBV19	TRBD2	TRBJ2-3	CASSIGLATDTQYF	TGTGCCAGTAGTATCGGACTAGCCACGGATACGCAGTATTTT
few	TRBV20-1	NA	TRBJ2-7	CSAREAEFPYEQYF	TGCAGTGCTAGGGAAGCCGAATTCCCCTACGAGCAGTACTTC
NA	TRBV28	TRBD2	TRBJ2-1	CASSAGTSGSQGEQFF	TGTGCCAGCAGTGCCGGGACTAGCGGGAGTCAGGGTGAGCAGTTCTTC
NA	TRBV20-1	NA	TRBJ1-5	CSARVQGVNQPQHF	TGCAGTGCTAGAGTTCAGGGCGTCAATCAGCCCCAGCATTTT
NA	TRBV20-1	TRBD2	TRBJ2-5	CSAQTGLAGDAETQYF	TGCAGTGCTCAGACGGGGCTAGCGGGAGATGCGGAGACCCAGTACTTC
few	TRBV10-2	TRBD2	TRBJ2-7	CASSPNLAGVSYEQYF	TGCGCCAGCAGCCCTAACCTAGCGGGGGTCTCCTACGAGCAGTACTTC
few	TRBV20-1	NA	TRBJ2-1	CGASDLSSYNEQFF	TGCGGTGCTAGTGACTTGTCCTCCTACAATGAGCAGTTCTTC
many	TRBV7-2	NA	TRBJ2-5	CASSLEVQETQYF	TGTGCCAGCAGCTTGGAGGTCCAAGAGACCCAGTACTTC
many	TRBV12-3/TRBV12-4	NA	TRBJ2-2	CASSLRGRPGELFF	TGTGCCAGCAGTTTACGGGGACGGCCCGGGGAGCTGTTTTTT
many	TRBV20-1	NA	TRBJ2-7	CSARDSQGSSYEQYF	TGCAGTGCTAGAGATTCTCAGGGCAGCTCCTACGAGCAGTACTTC
many	TRBV5-1	TRBD1	TRBJ1-2	CASSSGTGGLGYTF	TGCGCCAGCAGCTCGGGGACAGGGGGACTCGGCTACACCTTC
many	TRBV7-2	NA	TRBJ1-1	CASSQVGTPDTEAFF	TGTGCCAGCAGCCAAGTCGGGACACCTGACACTGAAGCTTTCTTT
many	TRBV18	NA	TRBJ2-7	CASSPGNSYEQYF	TGTGCCAGCTCACCTGGCAACTCCTACGAGCAGTACTTC
few	TRBV18	NA	TRBJ2-3	CASSGPFEDTQYF	TGTGCCAGCTCCGGCCCCTTCGAGGATACGCAGTATTTT
few	TRBV5-1	TRBD1	TRBJ2-2	CASGPPGTGGIGELFF	TGCGCCAGCGGACCCCCCGGGACAGGGGGTATCGGGGAGCTGTTTTTT
many	TRBV20-1	TRBD1	TRBJ1-4	CSARPGDRGQEKLFF	TGCAGTGCTAGGCCGGGGGACAGGGGACAGGAAAAACTGTTTTTT
many	TRBV12-3/TRBV12-4	NA	TRBJ2-5	CASSPPMETQYF	TGTGCCAGCAGTCCACCCATGGAGACCCAGTACTTC
many	TRBV14	NA	TRBJ2-3	CASSRGTPTDTQYF	TGTGCCAGCAGCCGAGGGACACCCACAGATACGCAGTATTTT
many	TRBV6-5	TRBD2	TRBJ2-3	CASSYYLAGGTQYF	TGTGCCAGCAGTTATTACCTAGCGGGCGGTACGCAGTATTTT
many	TRBV9	NA	TRBJ1-2	CASSAGHKLRNYGYTF	TGTGCCAGCAGCGCGGGACACAAACTACGGAACTATGGCTACACCTTC
NA	TRBV20-1	TRBD1	TRBJ2-6	CCVWDRGGSGANVLTF	TGCTGCGTCTGGGACAGGGGAGGCTCTGGGGCCAACGTCCTGACTTTC
NA	TRBV20-1	TRBD1	TRBJ1-1	CSARRDRRNTEAFF	TGCAGTGCTAGACGGGACAGGAGGAACACTGAAGCTTTCTTT
many	TRBV7-3	TRBD2	TRBJ2-1	CASSLIGEGRHNEQFF	TGTGCCAGCAGCTTAATTGGGGAGGGGCGGCACAATGAGCAGTTCTTC
many	TRBV4-1	NA	TRBJ2-6	CASSQSDVSGANVLTF	TGCGCCAGCAGCCAGTCCGACGTTTCTGGGGCCAACGTCCTGACTTTC
many	TRBV12-3/TRBV12-4	NA	TRBJ1-4	CASSLRLGLLFF	TGTGCCAGCAGTTTAAGACTTGGGTTACTGTTTTTT
NA	TRBV12-3/TRBV12-4	NA	TRBJ2-3	CASVTGTLPDTQYF	TGTGCCAGCGTGACCGGGACCCTACCAGATACGCAGTATTTT
NA	TRBV4-1	TRBD2	TRBJ2-1	CASSQGQVAGVSYNEQFF	TGCGCCAGCAGCCAAGGTCAAGTAGCGGGAGTCTCCTACAATGAGCAGTTCTTC
many	TRBV6-2/TRBV6-3	NA	TRBJ2-7	CASRPTGRQQYF	TGTGCCAGCAGGCCCACGGGACGCCAGCAGTACTTC
few	TRBV5-5	TRBD1	TRBJ2-7	CASSPGGQASSYEQYF	TGTGCCAGCAGCCCCGGTGGACAGGCCAGCTCCTACGAGCAGTACTTC
NA	TRBV19	NA	TRBJ1-1	CASSIVGFQGGAFF	TGTGCCAGTAGTATAGTGGGGTTCCAAGGGGGAGCTTTCTTT
many	TRBV20-1	NA	TRBJ1-1	CSAREGGLAFF	TGCAGTGCTAGAGAAGGGGGGTTAGCTTTCTTT
many	TRBV5-1	TRBD1	TRBJ2-2	CASSHRDRGPGELFF	TGCGCCAGCAGCCACCGGGACAGGGGTCCCGGGGAGCTGTTTTTT
many	TRBV29-1	NA	TRBJ2-1	CSVEPRGVHTEQFF	TGCAGCGTGGAGCCCAGGGGAGTTCATACTGAGCAGTTCTTC
NA	TRBV7-2	TRBD2	TRBJ2-7	CASSFGGGPSYEQYF	TGTGCCAGCAGCTTTGGCGGGGGACCCTCCTACGAGCAGTACTTC
many	TRBV4-2	NA	TRBJ2-2	CASSQEARRPNTGELFF	TGTGCCAGCAGCCAAGAAGCAAGGCGCCCGAACACCGGGGAGCTGTTTTTT
many	TRBV24-1	NA	TRBJ1-6	CATSTSGGRNNSPLHF	TGTGCCACCAGTACCTCCGGGGGGCGGAATAATTCACCCCTCCACTTT
many	TRBV20-1	NA	TRBJ2-5	CSAWDMWQETQYF	TGCAGTGCCTGGGACATGTGGCAAGAGACCCAGTACTTC
NA	TRBV5-1	NA	TRBJ2-6	CASSARGFSGSGANVLTF	TGCGCCAGCAGCGCGCGAGGGTTTTCGGGCTCTGGGGCCAACGTCCTGACTTTC
many	TRBV29-1	TRBD2	TRBJ2-7	CSVGGLAGEIYEQYF	TGCAGCGTTGGAGGACTAGCGGGAGAAATCTACGAGCAGTACTTC
many	TRBV7-2	NA	TRBJ1-2	CASSLTLQGYTF	TGTGCCAGCAGCTTAACGTTACAAGGGTACACCTTC
many	TRBV7-8	TRBD1	TRBJ1-1	CASSLVGQSNTEAFF	TGTGCCAGCAGCTTAGTGGGACAGTCGAACACTGAAGCTTTCTTT
many	TRBV7-2	TRBD1	TRBJ1-2	CASSLGQRSGYTF	TGTGCCAGCAGTTTGGGACAGAGGAGTGGCTACACCTTC
many	TRBV11-1	TRBD2	TRBJ2-1	CASSSPTTLAGGPGDEQFF	TGTGCCAGCAGCTCACCGACTACGTTAGCGGGAGGGCCTGGGGATGAGCAGTTCTTC
many	TRBV29-1	TRBD1	TRBJ1-5	CSAGQGGNQPQHF	TGCAGCGCCGGACAGGGCGGGAATCAGCCCCAGCATTTT
many	TRBV25-1	NA	TRBJ2-3	CASSVRLDDTQYF	TGTGCCAGCAGTGTCCGACTAGACGATACGCAGTATTTT
many	TRBV7-2	TRBD2	TRBJ2-1	CASSLAASGRREQFF	TGTGCCAGCAGCTTAGCGGCTAGCGGACGGCGGGAGCAGTTCTTC